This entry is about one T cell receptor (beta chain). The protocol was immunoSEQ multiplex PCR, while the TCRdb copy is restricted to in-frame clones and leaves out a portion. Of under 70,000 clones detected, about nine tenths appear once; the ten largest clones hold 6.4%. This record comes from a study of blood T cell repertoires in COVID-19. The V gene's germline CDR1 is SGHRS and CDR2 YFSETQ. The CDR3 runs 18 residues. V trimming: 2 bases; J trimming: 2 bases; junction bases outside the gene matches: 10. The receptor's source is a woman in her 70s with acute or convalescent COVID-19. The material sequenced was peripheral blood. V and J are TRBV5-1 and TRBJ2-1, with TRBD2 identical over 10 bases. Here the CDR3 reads CASSFLVGLAATYNEQFF. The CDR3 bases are TGCGCCAGCAGCTTTCTGGTTGGACTAGCGGCAACCTACAATGAGCAGTTCTTC.